These 21 T cell receptor beta chains were sequenced from one sample in a study of Graves' ophthalmopathy and Graves' hyperthyroidism. The sequenced template was RNA, covering the TCR beta CDR3 region. Scientists carried out first-round RT-PCR using HTBI primers and then a second-round multiplex PCR. TCRdb ran MiXCR on the multiplex PCR reads and lists one entry per CDR3 protein. This table has around 590,000 distinct CDR3 sequences, 39% appearing once. Sequencing was performed on peripheral blood or thyroid tissue (not recorded which). These TCRs come from an adult man with Graves' hyperthyroidism.

The gene calls are TRBV7-9 and TRBJ2-7, with D tentatively TRBD2 (6 bases). V lost 4 bases and J 3 bases, leaving 13 bases between the germline ends. Germline CDR1 and CDR2: SEHNR and FQNEAQ (reference sequence). The CDR3 sequence is 14 residues long. This chain's CDR3 is CASSSSGLLYEQYF. The CDR3, as DNA: TGTGCCAGCAGCTCCTCGGGACTCCTCTACGAGCAGTACTTC.

This clonotype showed up many times. In DNA form, the CDR3 reads TGCAGCGTTGACCGGATCCAAGGGGGGCTAAGGGATGGCTACACCTTC. It codes for CSVDRIQGGLRDGYTF. This rearrangement joins TRBV29-1 to TRBJ1-2, with D possibly matching TRBD1 (6 bases). The CDR3 consists of 16 residues. Germline values: CDR1 SQVTM, CDR2 ANQGSEA. Trimming pared 3 bases from V and 6 bases from J, leaving 23 bases between.

The chain recombines TRBV15 with TRBJ2-3; D remains unclear. This CDR3 has 16 residues. Germline-derived CDR1 and CDR2 are LNHNV and YYDKDF (reference sequence). Trimming took off 0 bases at V and 0 bases at J, with 10 bases between the two ends. CDR3 in amino acids: CATSRDLRFSTDTQYF. Written as DNA, the CDR3 is TGTGCCACCAGCAGAGATTTACGGTTCAGCACAGATACGCAGTATTTT.

The chain carries TRBV25-1 and TRBJ1-2; 9 bases align to TRBD1. Trimming took 3 bases from V and 4 from J; bases not matched to a gene: 9. Germline V gene data show CDR1 as MGHDK and CDR2 as SYGVNS. This CDR3 region has 16 residues. CDR3 amino acids: CASSDPGTGNLYGYTF. Here the CDR3 DNA reads TGTGCCAGCAGTGATCCCGGGACAGGGAACCTCTATGGCTACACCTTC.

This clonotype has at least ten counts. This chain links TRBV10-1 with TRBJ2-7, with 7 bases that match TRBD2. Germline lookup yields CDR1 WNHNN and CDR2 SYGVQD (reference sequence). CDR3 length: 15 residues. The junction had 6 bases not matched to a gene; V was cut back by 2 bases and J by 2 bases. CDR3 in amino acids: CASSEGGSSAYEQYF. In nucleotides, the CDR3 is TGCGCCAGCAGTGAGGGCGGGAGTAGTGCCTACGAGCAGTACTTC.

The chain is built from TRBV20-1 and TRBJ2-7; 10 nucleotides match TRBD2. CDR1 and CDR2 (germline): DFQATT, SNEGSKA (reference sequence). The CDR3 extends over 16 amino acids. Germline trimming cut 5 bases from V and 0 bases from J; bases unmatched to any gene: 10. The CDR3 loop reads CSAGSLLAGSSYEQYF. The CDR3 DNA reads as TGCAGTGCTGGCTCGTTACTAGCGGGAAGCTCCTACGAGCAGTACTTC.

About this clonotype itself: This could be a read error, since a much larger clone is one nucleotide away. The chain has TRBV5-1 and TRBJ1-4, with TRBD1 matching over 8 bases. The CDR3 totals 16 residues. Per the germline V gene, CDR1 is SGHRS and CDR2 is YFSETQ. CDR3 in amino acids: CTSSRTTGERGEKLFF. The CDR3 DNA follows: TGCACCAGCAGCAGGACGACAGGGGAGAGGGGTGAAAAACTGTTTTTT.

This clonotype was recorded many times. The chain employs TRBV12-3 or TRBV12-4 and TRBJ2-7; TRBD1 aligns across 7 bases. J was trimmed by 2 bases and V by 6 bases; bases with no gene match: 7. This CDR3 spans 14 amino acids. CDR3 in amino acids: CASSHRGGTYEQYF. DNA for the CDR3: TGTGCCAGCAGCCACAGGGGTGGAACCTACGAGCAGTACTTC.

The CDR3 DNA reads TGCGCCAGCAGCGCGTGGGCAGGGTTGGAAAAACTGTTTTTT. Its translation: CASSAWAGLEKLFF. The chain joins TRBV5-1 to TRBJ1-4; TRBD1 might be the D (5 bases). This CDR3 spans 14 amino acids. The V and J ends lost 4 bases and 8 bases respectively, with 15 bases between them. From germline, CDR1 is SGHRS and CDR2 YFSETQ.

This sequence joins TRBV7-9 and TRBJ1-2; D perhaps matches TRBD1 (5 bases). Per germline, CDR1 SEHNR and CDR2 FQNEAQ (reference sequence). The CDR3 runs to 14 residues. Deletions cut 3 bases from V and 4 bases from J, with 12 bases between. The CDR3 region has the DNA TGTGCCAGCAGCTTGGGATTGGGGGGCTATGGCTACACCTTC. This codes for CASSLGLGGYGYTF.

Points on this clonotype: The germline gene is not matched at one end of the junction; a read error may be the cause. The CDR3 spells CAGSLKRSGNTIYF. The DNA of the CDR3 is TGTGCCGGCAGTTTAAAACGCTCTGGAAACACCATATATTTT. The chain combines TRBV12-3 or TRBV12-4 with TRBJ1-3; unclear D gene. CDR3 length equals 14 residues.

A word on this clonotype: Given a much more abundant clone one base away, this may be a read error. This chain connects TRBV29-1 to TRBJ2-2; D could derive from TRBD1 or TRBD2 (6 bases each). CDR3 size: 16 residues. Germline V gene lookup returns CDR1 SQVTM and CDR2 ANQGSEA. In DNA form, the CDR3 reads TGCAGCGTTGAAGATCGGAGGCAGGGGAAGGGCGGGGAGCTGCTTTTT. Encoded protein: CSVEDRRQGKGGELLF.

The rearrangement joins TRBV20-1 to TRBJ2-6; D remains ambiguous. The germline V gene has CDR1 DFQATT and CDR2 SNEGSKA (reference sequence). The CDR3 totals 15 residues. Trimming took 6 bases from V and 4 from J, leaving 16 bases between them. The CDR3 sequence is CSATLGWEGANVLTF. The CDR3 nucleotides are TGCAGTGCAACACTGGGTTGGGAAGGGGCCAACGTCCTGACTTTC.

This clonotype was counted ten times or more. The chain has TRBV20-1 and TRBJ1-2; D ambiguous. CDR1 and CDR2 from the germline V gene are DFQATT and SNEGSKA (reference sequence). The CDR3 is made up of 15 amino acids. Deletions cut 3 bases from V and 7 bases from J, with 21 bases between. The CDR3 DNA sequence: TGCAGTGCTAGGGATGCCGGGCCAGTTATGGGTGGCTACACCTTC. It codes for CSARDAGPVMGGYTF.

This clonotype was recorded at least ten times. The chain links TRBV6-5 to TRBJ2-7; 7 nucleotides match TRBD1. The CDR3 totals 14 residues. Trimming at V came to 5 bases and at J to 2 bases, leaving 6 bases not matched to a gene. The germline gives CDR1 MNHEY, CDR2 SVGAGI. CDR3 DNA sequence: TGTGCCAGCAGTAAACAGGGGCGACCCTACGAGCAGTACTTC. Translating it yields CASSKQGRPYEQYF.

The V gene is TRBV5-1, the J gene TRBJ2-2; no clear D gene. This CDR3 is built from 14 residues. The V end was cut by 4 bases, the J end by 3 bases, with 10 bases between. CDR1 is SGHRS and CDR2 is YFSETQ in the germline V gene. The CDR3 here is CASSPIGHTGELFF. The DNA for the CDR3 is TGCGCCAGCAGCCCTATCGGCCACACCGGGGAGCTGTTTTTT.

With regard to this clonotype: This could be a read error, since a much larger clone is one nucleotide away. This chain links TRBV10-3 with TRBJ1-1; D is unclear. CDR1 ENHRY and CDR2 SYGVKD come from the germline V gene. The CDR3 sequence is 11 residues long. V was cut by 10 bases and J by 0 bases, with 6 bases left in between. CDR3 DNA: TGTGCCAGCTTCTTGAACACTGAAGCTTTCTTT. Its translation is CASFLNTEAFF.

This clonotype was seen many times. The V call is TRBV7-9, the J call TRBJ2-7, with 7 bases matching TRBD1. Germline CDR1 reads SEHNR; CDR2 reads FQNEAQ (reference sequence). V gave up 4 bases and J gave up 3 bases; unmatched junction bases: 6. The CDR3 length is 14 residues. The DNA of the CDR3 is TGTGCCAGCAGCTCCGGGACAGAAAGCTACGAGCAGTACTTC. This gives the protein CASSSGTESYEQYF.

In the case of this clonotype: Without the conserved terminal phenylalanine or tryptophan, this CDR3 likely stems from a read error. The V call is TRBV19, the J call TRBJ1-4, with D uncertain. This CDR3 is 15 amino acids long. The V end lost 3 bases, the J end lost 0 bases, and 8 bases lay between the germline ends. Germline values: CDR1 LNHDA, CDR2 SQIVND (reference sequence). The CDR3 reads CASSIGDATNEKLFL. The DNA of the CDR3 is TGTGCCAGTAGTATCGGTGACGCAACTAATGAAAAACTGTTTCTT.

This clonotype has only a few counts. V usage is TRBV2 and J usage is TRBJ1-2; D not certain. The CDR3 is 14 residues long. The germline V and J ends were trimmed by 0 bases and 5 bases, with 10 bases remaining between them. Germline V CDR1 and CDR2: SNHLY, FYNNEI. The chain's CDR3 is CASSEASPLYGYTF. CDR3 bases: TGTGCCAGCAGTGAAGCTTCACCGCTTTATGGCTACACCTTC.

This clonotype has just a few counts. The chain employs TRBV28 and TRBJ2-5; possibly TRBD1 or TRBD2 for D (6 bases each). The germline CDR1 and CDR2 sequences are MDHEN and SYDVKM. Trimming removed 4 bases at V and 2 bases at J, with 14 bases between. CDR3 length equals 15 residues. CDR3 residues: CASSSQRGTQETQYF. The CDR3 coding sequence is TGTGCCAGCAGTTCTCAAAGGGGGACTCAAGAGACCCAGTACTTC.